This T cell receptor beta chain appears in the sequencing data of a study of molecular identifiers for immune sequencing clone quantification. MiXCR was run by TCRdb on the PCR reads, yielding one entry per CDR3 protein. The data show under 100,000 distinct CDR3 sequences, roughly 25% seen once. Losses at the gene ends were 5 bases for V and 4 bases for J; bases not matched to a gene: 8. The CDR3 extends over 15 amino acids. In this sample, this clonotype turned up many times. Naive CD8 libraries came from around 18,000 to 910,000 sorted cells with 10%, 30% or 50% RNA. The sequence was collected from a human donor in good health. Some libraries in this study had Jurkat cell RNA spiked in. Material for sequencing was naive CD8+ T cells from blood, with Jurkat cell RNA spiked in. Subset indicated: FACS-sorted CD8+CD4-CCR7+CD45RA+ naive T cells. This chain joins TRBV12-3 or TRBV12-4 and TRBJ2-3, with 8 bases that match TRBD2. The CDR3: CASSLSGVSPDTQYF. The CDR3 DNA is TGTGCCAGCAGTCTTAGCGGGGTTTCACCAGATACGCAGTATTTT.